One and the same sample provided the 28 T cell receptor beta chains below, sequenced in a study of shared clonotypes between healthy human individuals. Only in-frame clones appear in the TCRdb table, and some are missing; sequencing was by immunoSEQ multiplex PCR. The table has more than 2 million clones, more than 90% seen once; the top ten hold 0.1% to 0.15%. The sequenced material came from naive CD4+ T cells sorted from blood. The subset is: CD45RA+ positively selected. The source of these receptors is a man younger than 35 in good health.

This sequence joins TRBV10-2 and TRBJ2-2; D remains ambiguous. Deletions cut 7 bases from V and 3 bases from J, with 9 bases between. This CDR3 comprises 13 residues. CDR1 and CDR2 (germline): WSHSY, SAAADI. CDR3 loop: CASIERYTGELFF. The CDR3 DNA is TGCGCCAGCATTGAAAGATACACCGGGGAGCTGTTTTTT.

The chain recombines TRBV6-5 with TRBJ2-7; D is possibly TRBD1 (5 bases). The CDR3 has 14 residues. V dropped 2 bases and J dropped 4 bases, with 12 bases sitting between them. Germline V gene data show CDR1 as MNHEY and CDR2 as SVGAGI. The DNA of the CDR3 is TGTGCCAGCAGTTACCGCAGGGTGGGATACGAGCAGTACTTC. Amino acid sequence: CASSYRRVGYEQYF.

The V call is TRBV10-3, the J call TRBJ2-1; TRBD1 aligns across 7 bases. Unmatched junction bases numbered 7, after V lost 2 bases and J lost 6 bases. In germline, CDR1 is ENHRY, CDR2 SYGVKD. The CDR3 runs 15 residues. The CDR3 loop reads CAISEPGQAINEQFF. The CDR3 bases are TGTGCCATCAGTGAGCCTGGACAGGCTATCAATGAGCAGTTCTTC.

The chain links TRBV7-2 to TRBJ2-3; 7 bases are shared with TRBD1. Trimming took 5 bases from V and 3 from J; bases not matched to a gene: 5. This CDR3 is 14 amino acids long. Germline CDR1 and CDR2: SGHTA and FQGNSA. The CDR3: CASSPGQLTDTQYF. The CDR3 DNA reads as TGTGCCAGCAGCCCGGGACAGTTAACAGATACGCAGTATTTT.

The rearrangement joins TRBV18 to TRBJ2-7, with D possibly matching TRBD1 (6 bases). The germline V and J ends were trimmed by 3 bases and 2 bases, with 17 bases remaining between them. Germline assignment: CDR1 KGHSH and CDR2 LQKENI. The CDR3 runs to 16 residues. The CDR3 sequence is CASSPWDIENPYEQYF. CDR3 sequence (DNA): TGTGCCAGCTCACCTTGGGACATCGAAAATCCCTACGAGCAGTACTTC.

As concerns this clone: This sample includes further DNA sequences coding for the same CDR3. The chain carries TRBV11-3 and TRBJ2-3; 11 bases are shared with TRBD2. Trimming removed 5 bases from V and 1 base from J; junction bases left unmatched: 5. The CDR3 extends over 16 amino acids. Looked up from germline, CDR1 is SGHNT and CDR2 is YENEEA. CDR3 region: CASSTGTSGRTDTQYF. CDR3 nucleotide sequence: TGTGCCAGCAGCACAGGGACTAGCGGTCGCACAGATACGCAGTATTTT. Combining the CDR3 with reference TRBV11-3 and TRBJ2-3 gives the whole variable domain EAGVVQSPRYKIIEKKQPVAFWCNPISGHNTLYWYLQNLGQGPELLIRYENEEAVDDSQLPKDRFSAERLKGVDSTLKIQPAELGDSAVYLCASSTGTSGRTDTQYFGPGTRLTVL.

The count of this clone is one. V gene TRBV30 combines with J gene TRBJ2-3, with 10 nucleotides matching TRBD1. Germline CDR1 and CDR2: GTSNPN and SVGIG (reference sequence). CDR3 length equals 14 residues. Germline trimming cut 8 bases from V and 6 bases from J; bases unmatched to any gene: 11. The CDR3 sequence: CASNLRTGGDTQYF. In nucleotides, the CDR3 is TGTGCCAGCAACCTCCGGACAGGGGGGGATACGCAGTATTTT.

The rearrangement joins TRBV27 to TRBJ1-2; possible D gene TRBD1, 5 bases. Germline values: CDR1 MNHEY, CDR2 SMNVEV (reference sequence). The V and J ends lost 4 bases and 3 bases respectively, with 15 bases between them. CDR3 length equals 15 residues. For the CDR3, the DNA is TGTGCCAGCAGTTCGATGGCAGGGAACGACTATGGCTACACCTTC. This codes for CASSSMAGNDYGYTF.

This rearrangement joins TRBV7-2 to TRBJ2-7, with D hard to call. CDR3 length: 13 amino acids. The germline gives CDR1 SGHTA, CDR2 FQGNSA. Deletions cut 2 bases from V and 2 bases from J, with 7 bases between. The DNA for the CDR3 is TGTGCCAGCAGCTTATATGGGGCCTACGAGCAGTACTTC. It translates to CASSLYGAYEQYF. The whole variable domain, remainder taken from reference TRBV7-2 and TRBJ2-7, is GAGVSQSPSNKVTEKGKDVELRCDPISGHTALYWYRQSLGQGLEFLIYFQGNSAPDKSGLPSDRFSAERTGGSVSTLTIQRTQQEDSAVYLCASSLYGAYEQYFGPGTRLTVT.

The chain recombines TRBV7-8 with TRBJ2-7; possible D gene TRBD2, 5 bases. V dropped 7 bases and J dropped 1 base, with 14 bases sitting between them. CDR1 SGHVS and CDR2 FQNEAQ come from the germline V gene. This CDR3 region has 14 residues. The CDR3 reads CASTPERISYEQYF. CDR3 DNA sequence: TGTGCCAGCACCCCAGAGCGGATTTCCTACGAGCAGTACTTC.

This chain joins TRBV5-4 and TRBJ1-2, with 9 bases identical to TRBD1. CDR3 length: 13 amino acids. The germline V gene encodes CDR1 SGHNT and CDR2 YYREEE (reference sequence). Trimming cost V 4 bases and J 8 bases; bases outside gene matches: 6. The CDR3 bases are TGTGCCAGCAGCCAAACAGGGGGCCAAGGCTACACCTTC. Translated, it gives CASSQTGGQGYTF.

The chain employs TRBV4-2 and TRBJ2-3; the match to TRBD2 covers 11 bases. The CDR3 extends over 16 amino acids. Germline assignment: CDR1 LGHNA and CDR2 YNFKEQ. V lost 4 bases, J lost 4 bases, and 7 bases stayed unmatched. CDR3 DNA: TGTGCCAGCAGCCCCCGACTAGCGGGGATGGCAGATACGCAGTATTTT. Its translation: CASSPRLAGMADTQYF.

As for this clone: Relative to the germline gene, one junction end is altered; a read error may explain this. This chain joins TRBV7-7 and TRBJ2-1; the match to TRBD2 covers 16 bases. The CDR3 is 18 residues long. CDR1 is SSHAT and CDR2 is FNYEAQ in the germline V gene (reference sequence). This CDR3 reads CASSTGTSGRAGDDEQFF. The CDR3 DNA reads TGTGCTAGCAGCACCGGGACTAGCGGGAGGGCCGGGGACGATGAGCAGTTCTTC.

The chain is built from TRBV2 and TRBJ2-2; possibly TRBD2 for D (6 bases). This CDR3 comprises 14 residues. Trimming stripped 3 bases from V and 5 bases from J, with 10 bases between. Germline lookup yields CDR1 SNHLY and CDR2 FYNNEI. CDR3 sequence (DNA): TGTGCCAGCAGTGATCCAGGGAGGACCGGGGAGCTGTTTTTT. Translated: CASSDPGRTGELFF. The entire variable domain, with the rest obtained from reference TRBV2 and TRBJ2-2, is as follows: EPEVTQTPSHQVTQMGQEVILRCVPISNHLYFYWYRQILGQKVEFLVSFYNNEISEKSEIFDDQFSVERPDGSNFTLKIRSTKLEDSAMYFCASSDPGRTGELFFGEGSRLTVL.

The V gene is TRBV10-3, the J gene TRBJ2-1, with a possible D match to TRBD1 (5 bases). V lost 3 bases and J lost 1, with 7 bases in between. CDR1 ENHRY and CDR2 SYGVKD come from the germline V gene. The CDR3 extends over 14 amino acids. This CDR3 is CAISEGVSYNEQFF. In nucleotides, the CDR3 is TGTGCCATCAGTGAAGGGGTTTCCTACAATGAGCAGTTCTTC.

This chain joins TRBV7-2 and TRBJ2-1; 13 bases fit TRBD2. In germline, CDR1 is SGHTA, CDR2 FQGNSA. J gave up 8 bases and V 5 bases, and 6 bases lay outside the gene matches. This CDR3 has 15 residues. In DNA, the CDR3 is TGTGCCAGCAGCCAAGGGACTAGCGGGGTAGATGAGCAGTTCTTC. The encoded protein is CASSQGTSGVDEQFF.

CDR3 in amino acids: CASSTASGSYEQYF. The CDR3 DNA is TGTGCCAGCAGCACCGCTAGCGGCTCCTACGAGCAGTACTTC. The genes are TRBV9 and TRBJ2-7, with 7 bases aligning to TRBD2. Unmatched junction bases numbered 4, after V lost 4 bases and J lost 0 bases. This CDR3 spans 14 amino acids. CDR1 and CDR2 from the germline V gene are SGDLS and YYNGEE.

This clone came up once. This rearrangement joins TRBV19 to TRBJ2-7; D unresolved. The CDR3 length is 12 residues. Trimming left V 7 bases short and J 3 bases short, with 10 bases between. Looked up from germline, CDR1 is LNHDA and CDR2 is SQIVND (reference sequence). The CDR3 DNA sequence: TGTGCCAGTACCTCCGGAAGCTACGAGCAGTACTTC. The encoded protein is CASTSGSYEQYF.

This clone was seen only once. The chain links TRBV18 to TRBJ1-5, with TRBD1 identical over 8 bases. J lost 4 bases, V lost 5 bases, and 4 bases had no gene match. This CDR3 is 14 amino acids long. Germline CDR1 is KGHSH and CDR2 is LQKENI. CDR3 protein: CASSYRGENQPQHF. CDR3 DNA: TGTGCCAGCTCATACAGGGGGGAGAATCAGCCCCAGCATTTT. The full variable domain, rest sourced from reference TRBV18 and TRBJ1-5, is NAGVMQNPRHLVRRRGQEARLRCSPMKGHSHVYWYRQLPEEGLKFMVYLQKENIIDESGMPKERFSAEFPKEGPSILRIQQVVRGDSAAYFCASSYRGENQPQHFGDGTRLSIL.

This clone has a single count. This chain connects TRBV30 to TRBJ2-1, with 9 bases that match TRBD2. Germline V lookup: CDR1 GTSNPN, CDR2 SVGIG (reference sequence). The junction had 11 bases not matched to a gene; V was cut back by 2 bases and J by 3 bases. This CDR3 is 17 amino acids long. Written as DNA, the CDR3 is TGTGCCTGGAGTTCCTCGTGGTCTAGCGGGGTCTACAATGAGCAGTTCTTC. Its protein product is CAWSSSWSSGVYNEQFF. Full variable domain (missing parts from reference TRBV30 and TRBJ2-1): SQTIHQWPATLVQPVGSPLSLECTVEGTSNPNLYWYRQAAGRGLQLLFYSVGIGQISSEVPQNLSASRPQDRQFILSSKKLLLSDSGFYLCAWSSSWSSGVYNEQFFGPGTRLTVL.

This chain joins TRBV28 and TRBJ1-5; tentative D call: TRBD1 (5 bases). The V gene lost 3 bases and the J gene lost 0 bases, with 12 bases spanning the gap. This CDR3 comprises 16 residues. The germline gives CDR1 MDHEN, CDR2 SYDVKM. The CDR3 is CASSFEWGISNQPQHF. CDR3 bases: TGTGCCAGCAGTTTTGAATGGGGGATTAGCAATCAGCCCCAGCATTTT.

This chain uses TRBV19 with TRBJ1-5; TRBD1 aligns across 7 bases. CDR3 length equals 16 residues. Germline lookup yields CDR1 LNHDA and CDR2 SQIVND (reference sequence). V shed 3 bases, J shed 11 bases, and the junction held 16 bases outside the gene matches. The DNA of the CDR3 is TGTGCCAGTAGTATGGAACGGATTTACAGGGGAGAAGCCCAGCATTTT. This gives the protein CASSMERIYRGEAQHF. Variable domain in full (rest from reference TRBV19 and TRBJ1-5): DGGITQSPKYLFRKEGQNVTLSCEQNLNHDAMYWYRQDPGQGLRLIYYSQIVNDFQKGDIAEGYSVSREKKESFPLTVTSAQKNPTAFYLCASSMERIYRGEAQHFGDGTRLSIL.

The rearrangement joins TRBV10-3 to TRBJ1-5, with D unresolved. The V gene lost 7 bases and the J gene lost 7 bases, with 14 bases spanning the gap. This CDR3 comprises 13 residues. Germline values: CDR1 ENHRY, CDR2 SYGVKD. The CDR3 sequence: CAIKGGIDQPQHF. As DNA, the CDR3 is TGTGCCATCAAGGGAGGAATCGACCAGCCCCAGCATTTT.

This clone has just one count. The chain carries TRBV7-9 and TRBJ2-2; 7 bases line up with TRBD1. V lost 7 bases, J lost 6 bases, and 8 bases stayed unmatched. The germline V gene encodes CDR1 SEHNR and CDR2 FQNEAQ (reference sequence). This CDR3 comprises 14 residues. CDR3: CASTSIQGSGELFF. The DNA of the CDR3 is TGTGCCAGCACTTCCATACAGGGGTCCGGGGAGCTGTTTTTT.

This chain joins TRBV29-1 and TRBJ2-1; the D is unclear. The CDR3 is 13 residues long. V was shortened by 6 bases and J by 7 bases, with 16 bases between the two germline ends. Germline V gives CDR1 SQVTM, CDR2 ANQGSEA. The CDR3 is CSVARYLKNEQFF. CDR3 bases: TGCAGCGTCGCACGATATCTTAAGAATGAGCAGTTCTTC.

The rearrangement links TRBV11-2 to TRBJ2-1; 13 nucleotides align to TRBD2. V lost 4 bases to trimming and J lost 4 bases; unmatched junction nucleotides: 7. Germline assignment: CDR1 SGHAT and CDR2 FQNNGV. The length of the CDR3 is 17 residues. CDR3: CASSSGLAGAQYNEQFF. The DNA of the CDR3 is TGTGCCAGCAGCTCCGGACTAGCGGGGGCACAATACAATGAGCAGTTCTTC.

The DNA for the CDR3 is TGTGCCAGCGGGAGGGTAATATACAATGAGCAGTTCTTC. Residues: CASGRVIYNEQFF. The J gene is TRBJ2-1, the V gene TRBV7-9; 7 bases align to TRBD2. Germline-derived CDR1 and CDR2 are SEHNR and FQNEAQ (reference sequence). The junction had 5 bases not matched to a gene; V was cut back by 8 bases and J by 4 bases. The length of the CDR3 is 13 residues.

J is TRBJ2-7 and V is TRBV9, with D possibly matching TRBD2 (5 bases). The germline V and J ends were trimmed by 4 bases and 1 base, with 9 bases remaining between them. The CDR3 contains 13 residues. Per germline, CDR1 SGDLS and CDR2 YYNGEE. The DNA for the CDR3 is TGTGCCAGCAGCCGAGGGCCTTCCTACGAGCAGTACTTC. Amino acids: CASSRGPSYEQYF.